This record covers a single T cell receptor beta chain. The V and J ends lost 4 bases and 1 base, in that order; junction bases with no gene match: 2. Per germline, CDR1 MNHEY and CDR2 SMNVEV (reference sequence). This CDR3 contains 15 residues. These data originate in a study of blood T cell repertoires in COVID-19. The wider study: The analysed material was cDNA or gDNA that came from T cells, B-cell-depleted T cells, or PBMCs.

Produced via immunoSEQ multiplex PCR; TCRdb's table is partial and in-frame only. This table has 360,000 or so clones, about nine tenths appearing once. Recruits, aged about 18 to 95 years, lived in 24 US areas. Cohorts were determined from participant-reported clinical history. Individuals in the exposed group had encountered a COVID-19 case within 2 weeks preceding study entry. Source material: PBMCs or T cells enriched from blood (not recorded which). The clonotype originates from a woman in her 30s who had been exposed to COVID-19. The gene calls are TRBV27 and TRBJ2-7; 12 bases are shared with TRBD2. The CDR3 region is CASSSGLAGSYEQYF. CDR3 DNA sequence: TGTGCCAGCAGTTCAGGACTAGCGGGATCCTACGAGCAGTACTTC.